The 32 T cell receptor beta chains below were found in one sample sequenced in a study of identical twins listed by TCRdb under 2016. The library was made by 5' RACE. The run used an Illumina HiSeq 2000. TCRdb trimmed public reads at Q25 via fastp, called clones via MiXCR and kept in-frame beta chains. Every distinct CDR3 protein forms one entry, paired with its most common genes and DNA. This sample is represented by around 290,000 distinct CDR3 sequences; 9.5% of them were singletons. Roughly 7% of the sample rests with the top ten. Another study also made use of these data, one on yellow fever vaccine responses in identical twins.

Sequenced input: CD8+ T cells sorted from blood. These receptors were collected from a woman under 30 in good health.

A few counts support this clonotype. The V call is TRBV4-3, the J call TRBJ2-7; 10 bases fit TRBD2. Looked up from germline, CDR1 is LGHNA and CDR2 is YSLEER. The CDR3 sequence is 17 residues long. The V and J ends lost 0 bases and 1 base, in that order; junction bases with no gene match: 6. The CDR3 bases are TGCGCCAGCAGCCAAGAGCCCCCTAGCGGGGGTTCCTACGAGCAGTACTTC. As protein: CASSQEPPSGGSYEQYF.

The CDR3 is CSARSLAGVNTGELFF. The DNA of the CDR3 is TGCAGTGCTAGGTCTCTAGCGGGAGTTAACACCGGGGAGCTGTTTTTT. This chain links TRBV20-1 with TRBJ2-2; 10 bases agree with TRBD2. With 3 bases clipped from V and 2 bases from J, the junction kept 6 bases outside the gene matches. Germline V lookup: CDR1 DFQATT, CDR2 SNEGSKA (reference sequence). The length of the CDR3 is 16 residues.

The chain is built from TRBV5-5 and TRBJ2-7; 8 bases align to TRBD2. V lost 2 bases to trimming and J lost 4 bases; unmatched junction nucleotides: 8. Germline loops: CDR1 SGHKS, CDR2 YYEKEE (reference sequence). The CDR3 extends over 15 amino acids. CDR3 sequence: CASSFLRGEGYEQYF. DNA for the CDR3: TGTGCCAGCAGCTTTTTGCGGGGGGAAGGATACGAGCAGTACTTC.

The V gene is TRBV27, the J gene TRBJ2-5, with TRBD2 as a possible D gene (6 bases). Germline V gene data show CDR1 as MNHEY and CDR2 as SMNVEV (reference sequence). This CDR3 contains 13 residues. V lost 6 bases and J 5 bases, leaving 13 bases between the germline ends. The CDR3 is CASSRSGRETQYF. CDR3 DNA sequence: TGTGCCAGCAGCCGGAGTGGGAGGGAGACCCAGTACTTC.

As concerns this clonotype: One end of the junction is discordant with germline, which a read error may explain. The chain has TRBV7-7 and TRBJ2-5, with a weak D call TRBD2 (5 bases). Germline CDR1 reads SSHAT; CDR2 reads FNYEAQ (reference sequence). The CDR3 is 15 amino acids. CDR3 bases: TGTGCTAGCAGTTCCAAAGATCTAGGCGGGGAGACCCAGTACTTC. Its protein product is CASSSKDLGGETQYF.

This clonotype has a count of ten or more. This sequence joins TRBV2 and TRBJ2-1; TRBD1 matches 8 bases. The germline CDR1 and CDR2 sequences are SNHLY and FYNNEI. The CDR3 covers 13 residues. With 7 bases clipped from V and 8 bases from J, the junction kept 7 bases outside the gene matches. The CDR3 region is CASTWTGRDEQFF. The CDR3 DNA sequence: TGTGCCAGCACCTGGACAGGGCGAGATGAGCAGTTCTTC.

This clonotype has just a few counts. This chain connects TRBV2 to TRBJ2-3; D gene ambiguous. Trimming left V 7 bases short and J 2 bases short, with 4 bases between. CDR1 SNHLY and CDR2 FYNNEI come from the germline V gene. The CDR3 length is 11 residues. The CDR3 loop is CASMHTDTQYF. In nucleotides, the CDR3 is TGTGCCAGCATGCACACAGATACGCAGTATTTT.

V is TRBV29-1 and J is TRBJ1-1; D gene ambiguous. The CDR3 has 13 amino acids. V gave up 6 bases and J gave up 6 bases, with 17 bases separating them. CDR1 is SQVTM and CDR2 is ANQGSEA in the germline V gene. CDR3 loop: CSVALGNDPEAFF. DNA of the CDR3: TGCAGCGTCGCTTTGGGTAACGACCCTGAAGCTTTCTTT.

This clonotype was found a few times. The chain joins TRBV6-5 to TRBJ2-2, with a weak D call TRBD2 (5 bases). Germline assignment: CDR1 MNHEY and CDR2 SVGAGI. The ends were cut back, 0 bases at V and 5 bases at J, with 16 bases in the middle. The CDR3 covers 17 residues. The CDR3 coding sequence is TGTGCCAGCAGTTACTCTGGTGTGGGAGTGGGTACCGGGGAGCTGTTTTTT. Translation gives CASSYSGVGVGTGELFF.

Ten or more counts support this clonotype. The chain couples TRBV12-3 or TRBV12-4 to TRBJ1-2; D is undetermined. Trimming pared 6 bases from V and 4 bases from J, leaving 18 bases between. CDR3 length: 15 residues. The DNA for the CDR3 is TGTGCCAGCAGCTTATCCCCCGGGCTCAGCTATGGCTACACCTTC. Amino acid sequence: CASSLSPGLSYGYTF.

The genes are TRBV19 and TRBJ1-5; D call uncertain. This CDR3 is 16 amino acids long. Germline CDR1 and CDR2: LNHDA and SQIVND (reference sequence). V was clipped by 0 bases and J by 3 bases, with 12 bases between them. This chain's CDR3 is CASSIDSILPNQPQHF. CDR3 nucleotide sequence: TGTGCCAGTAGTATAGATTCAATCTTGCCCAATCAGCCCCAGCATTTT.

V is TRBV7-6 and J is TRBJ1-1; tentative D call: TRBD1 (6 bases). There are 14 residues in the CDR3. Trimming left V 4 bases short and J 4 bases short, with 13 bases between. Germline V gives CDR1 SGHVS, CDR2 FNYEAQ. The CDR3 loop is CASSSDSRGTEAFF. CDR3 nucleotides: TGTGCCAGCAGCTCGGACAGCCGAGGCACTGAAGCTTTCTTT.

In this sample, this clonotype turned up a few times. The CDR3 DNA reads TGTGCCAGCCGTGAGGGGGGGGGCGAGCAGTACTTC. Translating gives CASREGGGEQYF. The rearrangement uses TRBV27 and TRBJ2-7; D is perhaps TRBD2 (7 bases). The CDR3 is 12 residues long. Germline V gives CDR1 MNHEY, CDR2 SMNVEV (reference sequence). The ends were cut back, 8 bases at V and 6 bases at J, with 14 bases in the middle.

The DNA of the CDR3 is TGTGCCAGCGGGAGGGCTTCCGATGAAAAACTGTTTTTT. It codes for CASGRASDEKLFF. This chain links TRBV6-1 with TRBJ1-4; D gene unclear. V lost 8 bases and J 6 bases, leaving 13 bases between the germline ends. CDR3 length equals 13 residues. The germline CDR1 and CDR2 sequences are MNHNS and SASEGT.

This clonotype occurred many times. This rearrangement joins TRBV29-1 to TRBJ2-1; no reliable D call. Germline CDR1 SQVTM, CDR2 ANQGSEA. V was pared by 4 bases and J by 8 bases, with 6 bases between. This CDR3 comprises 10 residues. The chain's CDR3 is CSVGFDEQFF. CDR3 coding DNA: TGCAGCGTTGGCTTTGATGAGCAGTTCTTC.

This clonotype was recorded many times. V gene TRBV5-1 combines with J gene TRBJ2-1, with D perhaps matching TRBD2 (6 bases). This CDR3 comprises 16 residues. Germline CDR1 and CDR2: SGHRS and YFSETQ. V lost 2 bases and J lost 1, with 13 bases in between. The CDR3 DNA is TGCGCCAGCAGCTTAGAGGGACTTGTATCCTACAATGAGCAGTTCTTC. Translation gives CASSLEGLVSYNEQFF.

The chain uses TRBV20-1 and TRBJ2-1; D may be TRBD1 (6 bases). In germline, CDR1 is DFQATT, CDR2 SNEGSKA (reference sequence). CDR3 length: 15 amino acids. The CDR3 DNA reads as TGCAGCTCCAGCCAGGGGCCCTTCTCCTACAATGAGCAGTTCTTC. This encodes CSSSQGPFSYNEQFF.

This clonotype was seen at least ten times. The V and J genes are TRBV14 and TRBJ2-7, with 8 bases aligning to TRBD1. The CDR3 totals 15 residues. Unmatched junction bases numbered 5, after V lost 0 bases and J lost 4 bases. The germline gives CDR1 SGHDN, CDR2 FVKESK. CDR3 sequence (DNA): TGTGCCAGCAGCCAAGATCGGACAGGGCTGTACGAGCAGTACTTC. Protein sequence: CASSQDRTGLYEQYF. Filled out from reference TRBV14 and TRBJ2-7, the complete variable domain reads EAGVTQFPSHSVIEKGQTVTLRCDPISGHDNLYWYRRVMGKEIKFLLHFVKESKQDESGMPNNRFLAERTGGTYSTLKVQPAELEDSGVYFCASSQDRTGLYEQYFGPGTRLTVT.

This chain links TRBV7-9 with TRBJ1-4; D gene ambiguous. This CDR3 spans 12 amino acids. Germline CDR1 and CDR2: SEHNR and FQNEAQ (reference sequence). Trimming pared 1 base from V and 6 bases from J, leaving 3 bases between. In DNA form, the CDR3 reads TGTGCCAGCAGCTTAGATGATGAAAAACTGTTTTTT. This sequence encodes CASSLDDEKLFF.

The chain recombines TRBV13 with TRBJ2-1, with 12 nucleotides matching TRBD2. The CDR3 contains 16 residues. With 6 bases clipped from V and 8 bases from J, the junction kept 11 bases outside the gene matches. Germline CDR1 is PRHDT and CDR2 is FYEKMQ (reference sequence). The CDR3: CASRGRRLAGVYEQFF. The CDR3, as DNA: TGTGCCAGCAGAGGACGGCGACTAGCGGGAGTGTATGAGCAGTTCTTC.

This clonotype was detected a few times. This chain links TRBV10-3 with TRBJ2-1, with D possibly TRBD2 on 6 matching bases. The CDR3 totals 15 residues. Germline CDR1 ENHRY, CDR2 SYGVKD. V lost 3 bases and J lost 3, with 12 bases in between. The chain's CDR3 is CAISDPQGGYNEQFF. The CDR3 DNA sequence: TGTGCCATCAGTGACCCCCAGGGAGGCTACAATGAGCAGTTCTTC.

This clonotype has at least ten counts. This chain uses TRBV5-6 with TRBJ1-5; possible D gene TRBD1, 6 bases. V was shortened by 4 bases and J by 8 bases, with 19 bases between the two germline ends. Looked up from germline, CDR1 is SGHDT and CDR2 is YYEEEE. The CDR3 contains 15 residues. The CDR3 protein is CASSRTDSLSEPQHF. The CDR3 DNA reads as TGTGCCAGCAGCCGCACGGACAGCTTATCTGAGCCCCAGCATTTT.

This clonotype was seen at least ten times. The chain carries TRBV7-9 and TRBJ2-7; a weak D match, TRBD2 (5 bases). This CDR3 contains 15 residues. In germline, CDR1 is SEHNR, CDR2 FQNEAQ (reference sequence). Trimming left V 1 base short and J 0 bases short, with 10 bases between. DNA for the CDR3: TGTGCCAGCAGCTTAGAGCTTGGGAGCTCCTACGAGCAGTACTTC. Its translation: CASSLELGSSYEQYF.

This clonotype came up many times. V usage is TRBV7-8 and J usage is TRBJ2-1; D is uncertain. This CDR3 is built from 14 residues. Germline CDR1 reads SGHVS; CDR2 reads FQNEAQ. The V end lost 0 bases, the J end lost 8 bases, and 11 bases lay between the germline ends. The CDR3 reads CASSLAYVGYEQFF. In DNA, the CDR3 is TGTGCCAGCAGCTTAGCGTATGTTGGCTATGAGCAGTTCTTC. Complete variable domain (other parts from reference TRBV7-8 and TRBJ2-1): GAGVSQSPRYKVAKRGQDVALRCDPISGHVSLFWYQQALGQGPEFLTYFQNEAQLDKSGLPSDRFFAERPEGSVSTLKIQRTQQEDSAVYLCASSLAYVGYEQFFGPGTRLTVL.

This clonotype was seen a few times. The chain has TRBV7-8 and TRBJ2-5; D not certain. CDR1 is SGHVS and CDR2 is FQNEAQ in the germline V gene. This CDR3 contains 16 residues. The V and J ends lost 4 bases and 2 bases respectively, with 17 bases between them. The CDR3: CASSSIPRNVQETQYF. The CDR3, as DNA: TGTGCCAGCAGCTCTATACCACGGAACGTACAAGAGACCCAGTACTTC.

This clonotype appeared many times. This chain links TRBV4-1 with TRBJ1-1, with TRBD1 identical over 7 bases. The CDR3 is 22 amino acids. V shed 1 base and J 4 bases; nucleotides not matched to a gene: 27. Germline V CDR1 and CDR2: MGHRA, YSYEKL. The CDR3: CASSQGNPWEIRTGESGTEAFF. The CDR3 coding sequence is TGCGCCAGCAGCCAAGGGAACCCCTGGGAGATTAGAACAGGGGAAAGTGGCACTGAAGCTTTCTTT.

This clonotype has at least ten counts. The chain employs TRBV20-1 and TRBJ1-5; D perhaps matches TRBD1 (5 bases). Per germline, CDR1 DFQATT and CDR2 SNEGSKA (reference sequence). The length of the CDR3 is 13 residues. The germline V and J ends were trimmed by 7 bases and 4 bases, with 14 bases remaining between them. CDR3 region: CSVLWDRNQPQHF. In nucleotides, the CDR3 is TGCAGTGTTTTGTGGGACCGAAATCAGCCCCAGCATTTT.

This clonotype was found a few times. The chain joins TRBV7-9 to TRBJ1-5, with TRBD1 as a possible D gene (5 bases). The germline V gene encodes CDR1 SEHNR and CDR2 FQNEAQ (reference sequence). V lost 5 bases, J lost 7 bases, and 15 bases lay in between. The length of the CDR3 is 14 residues. CDR3 sequence (DNA): TGTGCCAGCAGCCTGGGTGGGGCGGCCCAGCCCCAGCATTTT. Translated: CASSLGGAAQPQHF.

A few counts support this clonotype. CDR3 nucleotides: TGTGCCAGCAGACAGGGAGATATCATCCCCCAGCATTTT. It is translated as CASRQGDIIPQHF. The chain combines TRBV2 with TRBJ1-5, with a tentative D call TRBD1 (6 bases). This CDR3 spans 13 amino acids. CDR1 and CDR2 from the germline V gene are SNHLY and FYNNEI. Trimming took off 6 bases at V and 10 bases at J, with 16 bases between the two ends.

This clonotype has more than one count but fewer than ten. This chain uses TRBV5-1 with TRBJ2-7, with 10 bases fitting TRBD2. From germline, CDR1 is SGHRS and CDR2 YFSETQ. With 0 bases clipped from V and 5 bases from J, the junction kept 5 bases outside the gene matches. This CDR3 spans 15 amino acids. For the CDR3, the DNA is TGCGCCAGCAGCTTGGAGCGGGGGGGCACGGACGAGCAGTACTTC. Its translation: CASSLERGGTDEQYF.

The chain links TRBV9 to TRBJ2-7; 10 bases match TRBD1. J was trimmed by 2 bases and V by 3 bases; bases with no gene match: 5. The CDR3 sequence is 15 residues long. Germline lookup yields CDR1 SGDLS and CDR2 YYNGEE. CDR3 sequence (DNA): TGTGCCAGCAGCGCCGGGACAGGGGTAGCCTACGAGCAGTACTTC. Translated, it gives CASSAGTGVAYEQYF.

Ten or more counts support this clonotype. The chain joins TRBV6-5 to TRBJ2-2, with D perhaps TRBD2 (6 bases). Trimming took 4 bases from V and 3 from J, leaving 6 bases between them. The CDR3 spans 13 residues. The germline V gene has CDR1 MNHEY and CDR2 SVGAGI. DNA of the CDR3: TGTGCCAGCAGTTGGGGGGACACCGGGGAGCTGTTTTTT. Encoded protein: CASSWGDTGELFF.